The 2 T cell receptor beta chains below all came from one sample that was sequenced in a study of blood T cell repertoires in COVID-19. Sequencing was performed with immunoSEQ multiplex PCR; in TCRdb, only in-frame clones are kept and a portion is missing. Among 180,000 or so clones, 86% were seen once, and the ten largest hold around 5%. Sequencing input: PBMCs or T cells enriched from blood (not recorded which). Source of these receptors: a man between 40 and 49 years old with acute COVID-19.

This clone has just a few counts. This sequence joins TRBV9 and TRBJ1-2, with TRBD1 identical over 9 bases. The V gene's germline CDR1 is SGDLS and CDR2 YYNGEE. The CDR3 covers 15 residues. V lost 4 bases to trimming and J lost 4 bases; unmatched junction nucleotides: 8. This CDR3 is CASSPQGQGIYGYTF. CDR3 sequence (DNA): TGTGCCAGCAGCCCCCAGGGACAGGGTATCTATGGCTACACCTTC.

The chain carries TRBV27 and TRBJ1-1, with 9 bases matching TRBD1. Germline loops: CDR1 MNHEY, CDR2 SMNVEV (reference sequence). Trimming removed 8 bases from V and 1 base from J; junction bases left unmatched: 8. The CDR3 covers 15 residues. CDR3 nucleotides: TGTGCCAGCGCCTCTGAGGGACAGGGGAACACTGAAGCTTTCTTT. Protein: CASASEGQGNTEAFF.